These T cell receptor beta chains were read from a single sample in a study of cytomegalovirus exposure and HLA in healthy donors. Libraries were prepared by immunoSEQ multiplex PCR; TCRdb keeps only in-frame clonotypes and omits some of them. The sample records 120,000 or so clones, more than 75% being singletons. The material sequenced was PBMCs. The receptors originated from a man aged 40-49 years in good health and CMV-seronegative. The CDR3 runs from the conserved cysteine through the conserved F or W. Fields, in order: J gene, clone size, D gene, V gene, CDR3 protein, CDR3 DNA. A D gene is named only where the DNA matches it firmly. The size of a clone is reported for some rows only, either as once, few or many, or as a class for expanded clones.

TRBJ1-1,once,.,TRBV5-4,CASSADGGGNTEAFF,TGTGCCAGCAGCGCGGACGGGGGGGGGAACACTGAAGCTTTCTTT
TRBJ2-7,.,TRBD1,TRBV2,CASSRQGALSYEQYF,TGTGCCAGCAGTCGACAGGGGGCGCTTTCCTACGAGCAGTACTTC
TRBJ1-2,.,.,TRBV19,CASTHPGELYGYTF,TGTGCCAGTACCCATCCGGGGGAACTCTATGGCTACACCTTC
TRBJ1-2,.,.,TRBV5-6,CASSSGLGGYTF,TGTGCCAGCAGCTCAGGACTGGGAGGCTACACCTTC
TRBJ2-5,.,TRBD2,TRBV4-1,CASSPRFMQGGETQYF,TGCGCCAGCAGCCCGAGATTTATGCAGGGAGGGGAGACCCAGTACTTC
TRBJ2-2,.,.,TRBV7-2,CASSSPRGGAANTGELFF,TGTGCCAGCAGCTCCCCGAGGGGGGGGGCCGCGAACACCGGGGAGCTGTTTTTT
TRBJ1-2,.,.,TRBV5-1,CASSSLQGNYGYTF,TGCGCCAGCAGCTCTCTACAGGGAAACTATGGCTACACCTTC
TRBJ1-2,.,.,TRBV2,CASSKTQGQLYGYTF,TGTGCCAGCAGCAAAACCCAGGGCCAGTTATATGGCTACACCTTC
TRBJ2-1,.,TRBD1,TRBV6-5,CASSYSGTGNNEQFF,TGTGCCAGCAGTTACTCGGGGACAGGGAACAATGAGCAGTTCTTC
TRBJ1-2,.,.,TRBV28,CASREGTRDGYGYTF,TGTGCCAGCAGGGAGGGAACCAGGGACGGCTATGGCTACACCTTC
TRBJ2-2,.,TRBD1,TRBV7-6,CASSFDRVGTGELFF,TGTGCCAGCAGCTTCGACAGGGTCGGCACCGGGGAGCTGTTTTTT
TRBJ1-2,.,TRBD1,TRBV30,CAWSVLRTGDGYTF,TGTGCCTGGAGTGTACTTCGGACAGGGGACGGCTACACCTTC
TRBJ1-1,.,TRBD1,TRBV30,CAWGDRGTEAFF,TGTGCCTGGGGGGACAGGGGTACTGAAGCTTTCTTT
TRBJ2-3,.,TRBD1,TRBV5-1,CASSSGQHTDTQYF,TGCGCCAGCAGCTCGGGACAGCACACAGATACGCAGTATTTT
TRBJ1-1,.,.,TRBV6-4,CASSGNTGQVAFF,TGTGCCAGCAGTGGTAACACAGGGCAGGTGGCTTTCTTT
TRBJ2-1,.,.,TRBV4-3,CASSQELDTWSGSKDKQFF,TGCGCCAGCAGCCAAGAGCTTGACACCTGGAGCGGCTCTAAGGATAAGCAGTTCTTC
TRBJ1-4,.,.,TRBV5-1,CASSPGSATNEKLFF,TGCGCCAGCAGCCCCGGGAGTGCAACTAATGAAAAACTGTTTTTT